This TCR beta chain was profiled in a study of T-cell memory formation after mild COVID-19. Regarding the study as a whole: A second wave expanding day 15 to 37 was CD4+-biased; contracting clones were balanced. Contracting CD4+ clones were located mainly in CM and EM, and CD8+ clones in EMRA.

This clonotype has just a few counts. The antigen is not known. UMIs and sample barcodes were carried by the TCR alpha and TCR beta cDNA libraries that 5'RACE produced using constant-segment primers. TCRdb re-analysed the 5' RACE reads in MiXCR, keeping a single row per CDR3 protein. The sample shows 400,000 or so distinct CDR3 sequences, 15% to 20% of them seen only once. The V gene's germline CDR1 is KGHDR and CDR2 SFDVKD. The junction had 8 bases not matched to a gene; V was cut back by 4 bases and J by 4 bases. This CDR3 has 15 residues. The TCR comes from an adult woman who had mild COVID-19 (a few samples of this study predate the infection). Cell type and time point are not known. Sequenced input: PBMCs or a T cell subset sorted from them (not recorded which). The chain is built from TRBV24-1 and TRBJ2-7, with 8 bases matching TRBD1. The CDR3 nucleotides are TGTGCCACCAGTGACCCTGGGACAGGTGGATACGAGCAGTACTTC. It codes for CATSDPGTGGYEQYF.